This T cell receptor (beta chain) was sequenced during a study of regulatory T cells in long-lasting Graves disease. CDR3 regions were amplified by Arm-PCR using iRepertoire HTBI primers to build TCR beta libraries. TCRdb reanalysed the multiplex PCR reads using MiXCR and keeps one entry per CDR3 protein. This sample has hundreds of thousands of distinct CDR3 sequences, with around 16% found just once. CDR3 length: 16 amino acids. Germline-derived CDR1 and CDR2 are DFQATT and SNEGSKA (reference sequence). With 6 bases clipped from V and 7 bases from J, the junction kept 9 bases outside the gene matches. The sample's time point: newly diagnosed GD, antithyroid drugs for less than 3 months. PBMC-extracted RNA yielded the TCR library. This same sample was also taken into another study, of T cells in Graves' hyperthyroidism and ophthalmopathy. Per that paper: TCR CDR3 regions were first amplified by RT-PCR with HTBI primers. Most thyroid-expanded clonotypes above 0.001 were also found in blood. In the analysis, a 13 V-J model separated ophthalmopathy from stable hyperthyroidism.

This chain uses TRBV20-1 with TRBJ2-1; TRBD2 aligns across 16 bases. The receptor comes from a middle-aged woman with Graves disease. The source was peripheral blood mononuclear cells (PBMCs), collected at new diagnosis, from a patient treated with antithyroid drugs. CDR3 coding DNA: TGCAGTGCCGTCCCGGGACTAGCGGGGGGGCCAAATGAGCAGTTCTTC. Translated: CSAVPGLAGGPNEQFF.